One T cell receptor (beta chain) is described in this entry. Antigen specificity is unknown. Assay: immunoSEQ multiplex PCR; the TCRdb copy retains only in-frame clones and omits some. The table lists roughly 200,000 clones, roughly three quarters of them singletons. The germline V gene encodes CDR1 SGHTS and CDR2 YDEGEE. V shed 0 bases and J shed 2 bases, with 18 bases lying between them. This CDR3 region has 18 residues. The sample is drawn from a study of cytomegalovirus exposure and HLA in healthy donors. General observations from the study: Confirmation was obtained in vitro that a few CMV-associated chains are specific for CMV antigens.

The source material was PBMCs. This sequence was found in a young woman in good health and CMV-seronegative. The chain recombines TRBV5-8 with TRBJ1-5, with D possibly being TRBD1 (6 bases). CDR3 region: CASSLDLTGNPGNQPQHF. Written as DNA, the CDR3 is TGTGCCAGCAGCTTGGACCTTACAGGGAACCCAGGCAATCAGCCCCAGCATTTT.